This is a list of T cell receptor beta chains from one sample in a study of blood T cell repertoires in COVID-19. TCRdb's copy holds only in-frame clones and misses some; the assay was immunoSEQ multiplex PCR. This table holds about 240,000 clones, 87% found once. Sequencing was performed on PBMCs or T cells enriched from blood (not recorded which). All receptors derive from a woman between 25 and 40 years old with acute COVID-19. The CDR3 runs from the conserved cysteine through the conserved F or W. Fields, in order: J gene, clone size, V gene, D gene, CDR3 protein, CDR3 DNA. A D gene is named only where the DNA matches it firmly. A clone size is listed for some rows: how often the clone was seen (once, few, many), or a class if it is expanded.

TRBJ2-7	NA	TRBV18	NA	CASSLLHSQTSYEQYF	TGTGCCAGCTCACTCCTCCACAGTCAAACCTCCTACGAGCAGTACTTC
TRBJ2-3	once	TRBV5-8	NA	CASSPGDRIYTDTQYF	TGTGCCAGCAGCCCGGGGGACAGAATCTACACAGATACGCAGTATTTT
TRBJ2-5	NA	TRBV25-1	TRBD2	CASSESGGDLKTQYF	TGTGCCAGCAGTGAGAGCGGGGGGGACCTGAAGACCCAGTACTTC
TRBJ2-5	NA	TRBV19	TRBD1	CASSPQGAETQYF	TGTGCCAGTAGTCCACAGGGGGCCGAGACCCAGTACTTC
TRBJ2-2	NA	TRBV27	NA	CASSLGQGLRGTGELFF	TGTGCCAGCAGCTTGGGGCAGGGGCTAAGAGGGACCGGGGAGCTGTTTTTT
TRBJ2-1	NA	TRBV29-1	TRBD2	CSVEWSRTRVYNEQFF	TGCAGCGTTGAATGGAGTAGGACTAGGGTATACAATGAGCAGTTCTTC
TRBJ2-1	NA	TRBV4-1	TRBD2	CASSRPTSDYRRNEQFF	TGCGCCAGCAGCCGACCGACTAGCGACTATAGGAGGAATGAGCAGTTCTTC
TRBJ2-2	NA	TRBV27	NA	CASSLGLTVNTGELFF	TGTGCCAGCAGTTTAGGGTTGACAGTGAACACCGGGGAGCTGTTTTTT
TRBJ1-1	NA	TRBV7-2	TRBD1	CASSIMTGARSEAFF	TGTGCCAGCAGCATCATGACAGGGGCGAGGTCTGAAGCTTTCTTT
TRBJ2-1	NA	TRBV10-3	TRBD1	CAVTGGNEQFF	TGTGCCGTTACAGGGGGCAATGAGCAGTTCTTC
TRBJ2-5	NA	TRBV5-4	TRBD2	CASSLRRGGPETQYF	TGTGCCAGCAGCTTGAGGCGGGGGGGCCCGGAGACCCAGTACTTC
TRBJ2-3	NA	TRBV4-3	NA	CASSQDPKPSAISTDTQYF	TGCGCCAGCAGCCAAGATCCAAAGCCAAGCGCCATTAGCACAGATACGCAGTATTTT
TRBJ2-2	NA	TRBV7-9	NA	CASSVGGFPANTGELFF	TGTGCCAGCAGCGTAGGAGGTTTCCCCGCGAACACCGGGGAGCTGTTTTTT
TRBJ2-5	NA	TRBV4-2	NA	CASSPQQYQETQYF	TGTGCCAGCAGCCCACAGCAGTACCAAGAGACCCAGTACTTC
TRBJ2-2	NA	TRBV30	TRBD1	CAWRTGDVAGELFF	TGTGCCTGGAGAACAGGGGATGTTGCCGGGGAGCTGTTTTTT
TRBJ1-5	NA	TRBV7-2	TRBD1	CASSLGQNQPQHF	TGTGCCAGCAGCTTGGGACAGAATCAGCCCCAGCATTTT
TRBJ2-5	NA	TRBV5-1	NA	CASSVTRDSQETQYF	TGCGCCAGCAGCGTTACCCGGGACTCCCAAGAGACCCAGTACTTC
TRBJ1-2	NA	TRBV3-1/TRBV3-2	NA	CASSQDPQGYYGYTF	TGTGCCAGCAGCCAAGACCCACAGGGCTACTATGGCTACACCTTC
TRBJ2-7	NA	TRBV4-3	NA	CASSQENGGFEQYF	TGCGCCAGCAGCCAAGAAAATGGAGGGTTCGAGCAGTACTTC
TRBJ2-1	NA	TRBV5-4	TRBD2	CASSSSAGGPLFEQFF	TGTGCCAGCAGCTCCTCAGCGGGGGGGCCGTTGTTTGAGCAGTTCTTC
TRBJ2-3	NA	TRBV10-3	TRBD2	CAISEMGGGTDTQYF	TGTGCCATCAGTGAAATGGGGGGGGGCACAGATACGCAGTATTTT
TRBJ2-7	NA	TRBV14	TRBD1	CASSTGTGSSYEQYF	TGTGCCAGCAGCACTGGGACAGGTAGCTCCTACGAGCAGTACTTC
TRBJ1-2	NA	TRBV4-1	NA	CASSRAATPGYGYTF	TGCGCCAGCAGCCGCGCGGCGACGCCGGGCTATGGCTACACCTTC
TRBJ2-1	NA	TRBV5-4	NA	CASSLSSNEQFF	TGTGCCAGCAGCTTGTCGAGCAATGAGCAGTTCTTC
TRBJ2-5	NA	TRBV21-1	NA	CADFSRGRETQYF	TGTGCCGACTTCTCAAGGGGGCGGGAGACCCAGTACTTC